This T cell receptor beta chain was identified during a study of identical twins. Notes on the study in general: Invariant MAIT and iNKT cells are populations that could partly confound zero-insertion analyses. Model-predicted out-of-frame TCR alpha sharing fell below observed values in monozygotic twins.

TCRdb re-analysed the 5' RACE reads in MiXCR, keeping a single row per CDR3 protein. Here the sample spans roughly 500,000 distinct CDR3 sequences, about 20% being singletons. V lost 6 bases and J lost 8; bases outside the gene matches: 18. Germline V gene lookup returns CDR1 DFQATT and CDR2 SNEGSKA (reference sequence). This CDR3 has 17 residues. This clonotype was recorded at least ten times. As yet, its antigen is unknown. This same sample was also taken into another study, of T cells expressing NK-cell markers. That paper notes: HCMV seropositivity characterized most of the eight sequenced donors, and seronegativity one. Where several donors were concerned, these clonotypes also led the CD3+CD56-NKG2C+ fraction.

Sequencing was done on a sample of CD4+ T cells sorted from blood. The V call is TRBV20-1, the J call TRBJ2-1, with TRBD2 matching over 11 bases. This TCR derives from a woman aged 18-29 years in good health. As DNA, the CDR3 is TGCAGTGCCCAGAGACCTAGCGGGAGGCCCACGGGGGATGAGCAGTTCTTC. Translation: CSAQRPSGRPTGDEQFF.